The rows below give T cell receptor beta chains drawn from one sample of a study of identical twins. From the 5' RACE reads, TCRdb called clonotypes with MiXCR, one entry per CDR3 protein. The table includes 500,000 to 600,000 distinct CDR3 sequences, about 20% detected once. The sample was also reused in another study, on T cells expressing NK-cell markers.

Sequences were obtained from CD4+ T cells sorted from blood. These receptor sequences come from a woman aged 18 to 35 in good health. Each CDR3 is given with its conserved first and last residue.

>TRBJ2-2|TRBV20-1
CSASSLAGGRANTGELFF
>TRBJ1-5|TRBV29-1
CSATTGGQGWPQHF
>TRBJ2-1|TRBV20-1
CSVSSGTSFEQFF
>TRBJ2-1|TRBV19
CASTDSYNEQFF
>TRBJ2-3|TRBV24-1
CATSDEGGTSDTQYF
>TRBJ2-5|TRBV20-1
CSAGQLGQETQYF
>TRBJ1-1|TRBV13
CASSLVRGDAREAFF
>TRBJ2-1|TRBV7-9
CASSPTLPYNEQFF
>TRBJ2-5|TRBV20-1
CSASMLGLQETQYF
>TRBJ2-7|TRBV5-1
CASRLVAGAYEQYF
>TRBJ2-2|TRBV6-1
CASSRRSGGRTGELFF
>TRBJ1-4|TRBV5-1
CASSPEEGSGEKLFF
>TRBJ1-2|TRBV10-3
CAISVAGENYGYTF
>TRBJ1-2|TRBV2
CASSEAPRGSSYGYTF
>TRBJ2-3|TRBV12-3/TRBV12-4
CASSLSLAVSQYF
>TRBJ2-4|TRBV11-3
CASSPGQGINIQYF
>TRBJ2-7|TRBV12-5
CASGLHRGEQYF
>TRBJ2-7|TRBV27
CASSSGQRLFREQYF
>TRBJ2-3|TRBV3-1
CASSQGQEQYF
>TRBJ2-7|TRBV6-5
CASSYGTSNYEQYF
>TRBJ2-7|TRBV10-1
CASSDPRTSGQTLYF
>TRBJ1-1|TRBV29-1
CSVGYGTEAFF
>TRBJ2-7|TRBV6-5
CASSYRQGDEQYF
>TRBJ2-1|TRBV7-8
CASSLASGSPLPSYNEQFF
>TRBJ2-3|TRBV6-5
CASSYTALGDTQYF